This T cell receptor beta chain was recorded in a study of cytomegalovirus exposure and HLA in healthy donors. Trimming cost V 5 bases and J 5 bases, with 10 bases left between them. The CDR3 has 12 amino acids. The germline gives CDR1 SGHVS, CDR2 FQNEAQ. A multiplex PCR was run with 60 Vbeta primers and 13 Jbeta primers. Only in-frame clones appear in the TCRdb table, and some are missing; sequencing was by immunoSEQ multiplex PCR. Among over 90,000 clones listed, 81% were seen once. This clone has a handful of counts. Its specificity is unknown. Donors counted as nominally healthy when sampled, yet unrecorded immune exposures were likely. Study-level results: In a later analysis, productive TCRs from donors in an Asian-associated ancestry cluster reportedly carried fewer N-insertions than the cohort mean. A missense DCLRE1C variant was associated with V- and J-gene trimming of TCR beta chains in a later analysis, and an independent cohort replicated the association.

The sample was PBMCs. The clonotype comes from a man in his forties in good health and CMV-seropositive. The chain carries TRBV7-8 and TRBJ2-7; D is unclear. The CDR3: CASSREIHEQYF. The CDR3 DNA is TGTGCCAGCAGCCGCGAGATCCACGAGCAGTACTTC.